This TCR beta chain is from a study of identical twins. Study-wide results and caveats: Donors were not followed over many years; analysis was cross-sectional.

Template switching added a universal primer binding site, and final cDNA carried unique molecular identifiers. TCRdb itself ran the 5' RACE reads through MiXCR, one entry per CDR3 protein. The data contain hundreds of thousands of distinct CDR3 sequences, over 9% of them singletons. The CDR3 spans 13 residues. The germline V gene encodes CDR1 SGDLS and CDR2 YYNGEE. On this clonotype itself: Its antigen is not known.

These same records also appear under a second study, on yellow fever vaccine responses in identical twins.

The sequence came from a woman younger than 30 in good health. Sequencing input: PBMCs. The rearrangement joins TRBV9 to TRBJ2-7; 7 bases align to TRBD1. The CDR3 region has the DNA TGTGCCAGCAGCGTAGAAGGGGGCTACGGGCAGTACGTC. This encodes CASSVEGGYGQYV.